A selection of T cell receptor beta chains follows, all from one sample in a study of blood T cell repertoires in COVID-19. Method: immunoSEQ multiplex PCR; TCRdb's copy keeps in-frame clones and lacks some. Of some 390,000 clones in the sample, approximately 86% were seen once. Sequenced input: peripheral blood. These receptors all stem from a human donor in a cohort sampled during active COVID-19. CDR3s include the opening cysteine and the closing phenylalanine or tryptophan. A D gene is named only where the DNA matches it firmly. Clone size is stated in some rows and not others, as once, few, many or a class when expanded.

J: TRBJ2-3
V: TRBV4-1
D: TRBD2
size: .
DNA: TGCGCCAGCAGCCAGCCGGGGACTAGCGGGAGTACGCAGTATTTT
CDR3: CASSQPGTSGSTQYF

J: TRBJ2-3
V: TRBV28
D: .
size: .
DNA: TGTGCCAGCAGCTGGTCCACGGCGGGGTTCACAGATACGCAGTATTTT
CDR3: CASSWSTAGFTDTQYF

J: TRBJ1-5
V: TRBV19
D: TRBD1
size: .
DNA: TGTGCCAGTAGTATAAACAGGGGGCCGAGCAATCAGCCCCAGCATTTT
CDR3: CASSINRGPSNQPQHF

J: TRBJ1-1
V: TRBV5-4
D: .
size: .
DNA: TGTGCCAGCAGCTTATCCAGGGTCGCTGAAGCTTTCTTT
CDR3: CASSLSRVAEAFF

J: TRBJ2-6
V: TRBV7-9
D: .
size: few
DNA: TGTGCCAGCAGCGACACAGGGTTGGACTCTGGGGCCAACGTCCTGACTTTC
CDR3: CASSDTGLDSGANVLTF

J: TRBJ2-5
V: TRBV5-4
D: .
size: .
DNA: TGTGCCAGCAGCCTACAGGGTGTGGAGACCCAGTACTTC
CDR3: CASSLQGVETQYF

J: TRBJ1-4
V: TRBV3-1/TRBV3-2
D: TRBD1
size: .
DNA: TGTGCCAGCAGCCAAGCCCCCAGGGGGAAAGAAAAACTGTTTTTT
CDR3: CASSQAPRGKEKLFF

J: TRBJ1-1
V: TRBV19
D: TRBD1
size: .
DNA: TGTGCCAGCAGGGGACAGAGTACTGAAGCTTTCTTT
CDR3: CASRGQSTEAFF

J: TRBJ1-1
V: TRBV9
D: .
size: .
DNA: TGTGCCAGCAGCTCCCGTAGAAGAACCCGGGACTCGGGCACTGAAGCTTTCTTT
CDR3: CASSSRRRTRDSGTEAFF

J: TRBJ2-3
V: TRBV7-8
D: .
size: .
DNA: TGTGCCAGCAGCTTAATGGGGGGAGGAGGCACAGATACGCAGTATTTT
CDR3: CASSLMGGGGTDTQYF

J: TRBJ1-3
V: TRBV10-3
D: .
size: .
DNA: TGTGCCATCAAGCCCGACATAAACTCTGGAAACACCATATATTTT
CDR3: CAIKPDINSGNTIYF

J: TRBJ1-1
V: TRBV18
D: .
size: .
DNA: TGTGCCAGCTCACCCTCCGGACTCACTGAAGCTTTCTTT
CDR3: CASSPSGLTEAFF

J: TRBJ1-6
V: TRBV30
D: .
size: .
DNA: TGTGCCTGGAGAACGAGACAGGTCTATAATTCACCCCTCCACTTT
CDR3: CAWRTRQVYNSPLHF